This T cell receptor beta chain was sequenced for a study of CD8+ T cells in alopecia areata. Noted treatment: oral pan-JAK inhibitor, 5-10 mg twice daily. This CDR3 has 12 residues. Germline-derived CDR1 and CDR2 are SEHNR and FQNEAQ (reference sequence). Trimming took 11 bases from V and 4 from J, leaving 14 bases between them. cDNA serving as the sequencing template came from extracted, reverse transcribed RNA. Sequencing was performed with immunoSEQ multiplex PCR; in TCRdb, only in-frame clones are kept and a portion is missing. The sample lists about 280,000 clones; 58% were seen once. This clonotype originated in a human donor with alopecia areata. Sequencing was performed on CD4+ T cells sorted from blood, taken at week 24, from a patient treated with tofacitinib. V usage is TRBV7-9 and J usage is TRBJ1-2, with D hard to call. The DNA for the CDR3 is TGTGCCGTATTAGGGCAGAGCTATGGCTACACCTTC. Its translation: CAVLGQSYGYTF.